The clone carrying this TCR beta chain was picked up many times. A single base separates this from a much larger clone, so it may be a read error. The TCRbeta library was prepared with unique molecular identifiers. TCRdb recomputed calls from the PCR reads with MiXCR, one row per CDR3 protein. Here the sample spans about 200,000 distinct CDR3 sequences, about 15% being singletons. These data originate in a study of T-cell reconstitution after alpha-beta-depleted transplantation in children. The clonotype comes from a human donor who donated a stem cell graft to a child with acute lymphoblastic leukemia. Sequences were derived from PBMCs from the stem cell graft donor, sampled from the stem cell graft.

The DNA for the CDR3 is TGTGCCAGCAGTTTAGGGGGTGTCGCTGGGGCCAACGGCCTGACTTTC. The encoded protein is CASSLGGVAGANGLTF. This chain links TRBV12-3 or TRBV12-4 with TRBJ2-6; tentative D call: TRBD1 (5 bases). The CDR3 sequence is 16 residues long.